The 12 T cell receptor beta chains below were found in one sample sequenced in a study of T cells after somatic rescue of genetic block. The method was immunoSEQ multiplex PCR; TCRdb's version includes in-frame clones alone and lacks a portion of them. The repertoire has about 120,000 clones, approximately 90% of them found once; the top ten carry 1.4%. Sequencing was carried out using peripheral blood mononuclear cells (PBMCs). The receptors were gathered from a woman between 18 and 29 years old.

The V gene is TRBV19, the J gene TRBJ1-1, with D perhaps matching TRBD1 (6 bases). Trimming removed 3 bases from V and 8 bases from J, with 19 bases in between. Per the germline V gene, CDR1 is LNHDA and CDR2 is SQIVND (reference sequence). This CDR3 contains 15 residues. CDR3 sequence reads: CASSMAPDSAWEAFF. CDR3 bases: TGTGCCAGTAGTATGGCCCCGGACAGCGCGTGGGAAGCTTTCTTT.

J is TRBJ2-1 and V is TRBV4-1; the match to TRBD2 covers 12 bases. J was trimmed by 4 bases and V by 1 base; bases with no gene match: 5. This CDR3 has 17 residues. The germline gives CDR1 MGHRA, CDR2 YSYEKL. The CDR3 DNA sequence: TGCGCCAGCAGCCAAGGAACTAGCGGGGGGCCATACAATGAGCAGTTCTTC. Translating it yields CASSQGTSGGPYNEQFF.

The chain combines TRBV25-1 with TRBJ1-1; D remains unclear. The CDR3 loop spans 13 amino acids. With 7 bases removed from V and 4 bases from J, the gap between germline ends came to 13 bases. Per the germline V gene, CDR1 is MGHDK and CDR2 is SYGVNS. CDR3 DNA: TGTGCCAGCACCCCAGGAAAGGTCACTGAAGCTTTCTTT. This codes for CASTPGKVTEAFF.

This clone was seen a few times. The chain is built from TRBV5-1 and TRBJ1-1; D ambiguous. CDR3 size: 14 residues. V dropped 1 base and J dropped 1 base, with 8 bases sitting between them. Germline loops: CDR1 SGHRS, CDR2 YFSETQ. As DNA, the CDR3 is TGCGCCAGCAGCTTGAACTCGGGGAACACTGAAGCTTTCTTT. Residues: CASSLNSGNTEAFF.

The V gene is TRBV30, the J gene TRBJ1-3; D remains unclear. Trimming removed 4 bases at V and 3 bases at J, with 10 bases between. The CDR3 has 13 residues. Germline CDR1 GTSNPN, CDR2 SVGIG (reference sequence). Written as DNA, the CDR3 is TGTGCCTGGACTACCCTGATTGGAAACACCATATATTTT. Its translation is CAWTTLIGNTIYF.

The chain employs TRBV5-8 and TRBJ2-3; the D gene is possibly TRBD1 (6 bases). The CDR3 runs 16 residues. Germline V gene sequence: CDR1 SGHTS, CDR2 YDEGEE. Trimming removed 1 base at V and 8 bases at J, with 20 bases between. CDR3 in amino acids: CASSLMGMTLQGTQYF. CDR3 sequence (DNA): TGTGCCAGCAGCTTGATGGGAATGACATTACAGGGTACGCAGTATTTT.

This clone was recorded only once. V is TRBV5-6 and J is TRBJ1-4, with D possibly TRBD1 on 6 matching bases. The CDR3 consists of 14 residues. Trimming took 1 base from V and 5 from J, leaving 9 bases between them. CDR1 and CDR2 (germline): SGHDT, YYEEEE. The CDR3 reads CASSLWGQNEKLFF. The CDR3 coding sequence is TGTGCCAGCAGCTTGTGGGGGCAAAATGAAAAACTGTTTTTT.

V gene TRBV6-1 combines with J gene TRBJ2-1, with TRBD1 matching 7 bases. Germline-derived CDR1 and CDR2 are MNHNS and SASEGT. The V segment lost 7 bases and the J segment 6 bases; nucleotides outside the gene matches: 12. This CDR3 is 15 amino acids long. The CDR3, as DNA: TGTGCCAGCAACTCCGGACAGGACGGTCGCAATGAGCAGTTCTTC. Its protein product is CASNSGQDGRNEQFF.

The rearrangement joins TRBV5-6 to TRBJ2-3; D unresolved. Germline V gives CDR1 SGHDT, CDR2 YYEEEE. V lost 0 bases to trimming and J lost 0 bases, with 8 bases between them. The CDR3 contains 15 residues. CDR3: CASSLGSGSTDTQYF. CDR3 in DNA: TGTGCCAGCAGCTTGGGATCTGGGAGCACAGATACGCAGTATTTT.

In its sample, this clone was seen a few times. The chain carries TRBV29-1 and TRBJ2-3; 16 positions match TRBD2. CDR1 SQVTM and CDR2 ANQGSEA come from the germline V gene. The trim removed 0 bases at V and 6 bases at J, leaving 3 bases unmatched. The CDR3 length is 16 residues. CDR3 sequence reads: CSVEDGTSGGADTQYF. Written as DNA, the CDR3 is TGCAGCGTTGAAGATGGGACTAGCGGGGGGGCCGATACGCAGTATTTT.

V gene TRBV6-5 combines with J gene TRBJ2-2, with D unclear. The CDR3 runs 14 residues. V shed 2 bases and J shed 1 base, with 5 bases lying between them. Germline-derived CDR1 and CDR2 are MNHEY and SVGAGI. The DNA for the CDR3 is TGTGCCAGCAGTTACGGGGTGAACACCGGGGAGCTGTTTTTT. It codes for CASSYGVNTGELFF.

This chain links TRBV4-1 with TRBJ1-1; D gene unclear. The CDR3 spans 12 residues. CDR1 and CDR2 from the germline V gene are MGHRA and YSYEKL. V lost 3 bases and J 7 bases, leaving 9 bases between the germline ends. CDR3 DNA: TGCGCCAGCAGCCATATACGGGATGAAGCTTTCTTT. It specifies CASSHIRDEAFF.